These 19 T cell receptor beta chains were sequenced from one sample in a study of T-cell reconstitution after alpha-beta-depleted transplantation in children. Unique molecular identifiers were incorporated when the TCRbeta library was constructed. TCRdb redid the calling of the PCR reads with MiXCR, one entry per CDR3 protein. Of roughly 100,000 distinct CDR3 sequences in the sample, roughly 8% are singletons; the top ten hold just under 7%. The material sequenced was PBMCs from the stem cell graft donor, taken from the stem cell graft. These receptors were collected from a human donor who donated a stem cell graft to a child with congenital amegakaryocytic thrombocytopenia.

V and J are TRBV18 and TRBJ1-1; 9 bases are a match to TRBD1. The CDR3 consists of 13 residues. In germline, CDR1 is KGHSH, CDR2 LQKENI. V lost 5 bases, J lost 7 bases, and 5 bases stayed unmatched. CDR3 in amino acids: CASSAGQGGEAFF. CDR3 bases: TGTGCCAGCTCAGCGGGACAGGGCGGTGAAGCTTTCTTT. Combining the CDR3 with reference TRBV18 and TRBJ1-1 gives the whole variable domain NAGVMQNPRHLVRRRGQEARLRCSPMKGHSHVYWYRQLPEEGLKFMVYLQKENIIDESGMPKERFSAEFPKEGPSILRIQQVVRGDSAAYFCASSAGQGGEAFFGQGTRLTVV.

In this sample, this clonotype turned up many times. The J gene is TRBJ2-1, the V gene TRBV7-9; 9 positions agree with TRBD1. Germline V lookup: CDR1 SEHNR, CDR2 FQNEAQ (reference sequence). The CDR3 totals 18 residues. The V gene end was trimmed by 4 bases and the J gene end by 2 bases; junction bases not matched to a gene: 12. This chain's CDR3 is CASSWGQGSSGAYNEQFF. The DNA for the CDR3 is TGTGCCAGCAGCTGGGGACAGGGTTCCAGCGGGGCCTACAATGAGCAGTTCTTC.

With regard to this clonotype: One base away lies a much larger clone, so this may be a sequencing read error. The J gene is TRBJ1-2, the V gene TRBV29-1, with D unresolved. Trimming left V 2 bases short and J 0 bases short, with 10 bases between. CDR3 length equals 14 residues. Germline assignment: CDR1 SQVTM and CDR2 ANQGSEA. CDR3 amino acids: CSVEPGTSNYGYTF. Written as DNA, the CDR3 is TGCAGCGTTGAACCGGGCACTTCTAACTATGGCTACACCTTC. The full variable domain, completed using reference TRBV29-1 and TRBJ1-2, is SAVISQKPSRDICQRGTSLTIQCQVDSQVTMMFWYRQQPGQSLTLIATANQGSEATYESGFVIDKFPISRPNLTFSTLTVSNMSPEDSSIYLCSVEPGTSNYGYTFGSGTRLTVV.

This clonotype has a count of ten or more. CDR3 residues: CASSVGLAGEETQYF. CDR3 bases: TGTGCCAGCAGCGTAGGGCTAGCGGGAGAGGAGACCCAGTACTTC. J is TRBJ2-5 and V is TRBV9; TRBD2 matches at 10 bases. Trimming cost V 0 bases and J 5 bases; bases outside gene matches: 4. The CDR3 has 15 residues. Germline CDR1 reads SGDLS; CDR2 reads YYNGEE.

This clonotype was observed a handful of times. The rearrangement uses TRBV30 and TRBJ2-7, with D perhaps TRBD1 or TRBD2 (6 bases each). Per germline, CDR1 GTSNPN and CDR2 SVGIG (reference sequence). The V end was cut by 5 bases, the J end by 2 bases, with 16 bases between. The CDR3 extends over 14 amino acids. CDR3 nucleotide sequence: TGTGCCTGGGGGAAGGGGGACTTCACCTACGAGCAGTACTTC. The encoded protein is CAWGKGDFTYEQYF.

There are many counts of this clonotype. The chain uses TRBV3-1 and TRBJ2-1, with D perhaps matching TRBD1 or TRBD2 (5 bases each). V gave up 3 bases and J gave up 4 bases, with 19 bases separating them. The CDR3 has 17 amino acids. CDR1 is LGHDT and CDR2 is YNNKEL in the germline V gene (reference sequence). This chain's CDR3 is CASSHGHRGVGYNEQFF. In DNA, the CDR3 is TGTGCCAGCAGCCACGGACACCGGGGAGTGGGGTACAATGAGCAGTTCTTC.

The chain recombines TRBV28 with TRBJ2-2; D unresolved. V gave up 8 bases and J gave up 3 bases, with 10 bases separating them. CDR3 length: 13 amino acids. CDR1 is MDHEN, CDR2 SYDVKM, per germline. The CDR3 sequence: CASHLKYTGELFF. Written as DNA, the CDR3 is TGTGCCAGCCATCTTAAGTACACCGGGGAGCTGTTTTTT.

At least ten counts were recorded for this clonotype. This rearrangement joins TRBV6-4 to TRBJ2-1, with 7 nucleotides matching TRBD2. The CDR3 loop spans 13 amino acids. The V and J ends lost 2 bases and 6 bases, in that order; junction bases with no gene match: 1. CDR1 MRHNA and CDR2 SNTAGT come from the germline V gene. Written as DNA, the CDR3 is TGTGCCAGCAGTGACAGGGAGGGCAATGAGCAGTTCTTC. It yields the protein CASSDREGNEQFF.

This clonotype was detected many times. The chain has TRBV10-3 and TRBJ2-7; D unclear. The CDR3 loop spans 15 amino acids. Germline CDR1 is ENHRY and CDR2 is SYGVKD. V lost 3 bases and J lost 5, with 17 bases in between. The CDR3, as DNA: TGTGCCATCAGTGACCGGGCCCCGGACGAGGACGAGCAGTACTTC. As protein: CAISDRAPDEDEQYF.

In this sample, this clonotype turned up many times. The rearrangement uses TRBV5-1 and TRBJ2-2; D remains unclear. This CDR3 comprises 15 residues. Germline assignment: CDR1 SGHRS and CDR2 YFSETQ. The V and J ends lost 0 bases and 6 bases respectively, with 12 bases between them. This chain's CDR3 is CASSLARPTAGELFF. CDR3 DNA sequence: TGCGCCAGCAGCTTGGCCCGACCCACCGCCGGGGAGCTGTTTTTT.

At least ten counts were recorded for this clonotype. This chain links TRBV10-3 with TRBJ1-2; TRBD1 matches at 9 bases. Germline V lookup: CDR1 ENHRY, CDR2 SYGVKD. V trimming: 6 bases; J trimming: 8 bases; junction bases outside the gene matches: 13. This CDR3 spans 15 amino acids. In DNA, the CDR3 is TGTGCCATCAGCCTGGCGGGGGGACAGGGCTTGGGCTACACCTTC. Protein: CAISLAGGQGLGYTF.

This sequence joins TRBV5-1 and TRBJ2-1; TRBD2 agrees at 14 bases. Germline V gene data show CDR1 as SGHRS and CDR2 as YFSETQ. Trimming at V came to 4 bases and at J to 8 bases, leaving 5 bases not matched to a gene. The CDR3 spans 15 residues. The DNA of the CDR3 is TGCGCCAGCAGCCCGGGACTAGCGGGAGCGGATGAGCAGTTCTTC. Protein: CASSPGLAGADEQFF.

This clonotype showed up many times. The chain recombines TRBV20-1 with TRBJ2-3; no reliable D call. Germline CDR1 DFQATT, CDR2 SNEGSKA (reference sequence). The ends were cut back, 0 bases at V and 4 bases at J, with 14 bases in the middle. This CDR3 is built from 15 residues. This chain's CDR3 is CSARDGALGADTQYF. CDR3 nucleotides: TGCAGTGCTAGAGATGGCGCCCTTGGGGCAGATACGCAGTATTTT.

The chain links TRBV9 to TRBJ2-2, with a possible D match to TRBD1 (5 bases). Germline values: CDR1 SGDLS, CDR2 YYNGEE. Trimming removed 0 bases at V and 3 bases at J, with 12 bases between. The CDR3 is 16 residues long. CDR3 loop: CASSVAATAHTGELFF. The CDR3 coding sequence is TGTGCCAGCAGCGTAGCCGCGACAGCACACACCGGGGAGCTGTTTTTT.

The table lists this clonotype with many counts. The chain joins TRBV20-1 to TRBJ2-5; 8 bases map to TRBD2. Germline assignment: CDR1 DFQATT and CDR2 SNEGSKA (reference sequence). V was clipped by 6 bases and J by 5 bases; unmatched bases: 8. CDR3 size: 13 residues. The CDR3 region has the DNA TGCAGTGCAGTAGCGGGGATGGCGGAGACCCAGTACTTC. Protein product: CSAVAGMAETQYF.

In its sample, this clonotype was seen many times. J is TRBJ1-1 and V is TRBV7-2; tentatively, D is TRBD1 (6 bases). The V end was cut by 0 bases, the J end by 0 bases, with 8 bases between. In germline, CDR1 is SGHTA, CDR2 FQGNSA. The CDR3 runs 15 residues. The CDR3 DNA follows: TGTGCCAGCAGCTTAGCAGGACAGATGAACACTGAAGCTTTCTTT. Protein product: CASSLAGQMNTEAFF. Supplemented by reference TRBV7-2 and TRBJ1-1, the full variable domain reads GAGVSQSPSNKVTEKGKDVELRCDPISGHTALYWYRQSLGQGLEFLIYFQGNSAPDKSGLPSDRFSAERTGGSVSTLTIQRTQQEDSAVYLCASSLAGQMNTEAFFGQGTRLTVV.

This clonotype was counted only a few times. V and J are TRBV12-3 or TRBV12-4 and TRBJ1-1; TRBD1 is a possible D gene (5 bases). The CDR3 spans 15 residues. The V gene lost 3 bases and the J gene lost 1 base, with 12 bases spanning the gap. CDR3 nucleotide sequence: TGTGCCAGCAGTTTCCAGGGTGGGGGGAACACTGAAGCTTTCTTT. Translation: CASSFQGGGNTEAFF.

This clonotype was recorded a few times. V gene TRBV19 combines with J gene TRBJ1-2; D ambiguous. This CDR3 region has 15 residues. Between the trimmed V and J ends, which lost 3 bases and 3 bases, there was a span of 14 bases. The germline gives CDR1 LNHDA, CDR2 SQIVND (reference sequence). CDR3 nucleotides: TGTGCCAGTAGTATCCGGGTCGTCTCGGACTATGGCTACACCTTC. Amino acids: CASSIRVVSDYGYTF.

This clonotype showed up many times. The chain combines TRBV6-1 with TRBJ2-1; TRBD1 might be the D (5 bases). CDR1 and CDR2 from the germline V gene are MNHNS and SASEGT. Trimming took 5 bases from V and 9 from J, leaving 14 bases between them. The CDR3 consists of 13 residues. Written as DNA, the CDR3 is TGTGCCAGCAGTCCGCTCCGACAGCCTGAGCAGTTCTTC. It yields the protein CASSPLRQPEQFF.